A single sample is the source of the 24 T cell receptor beta chains below, sequenced in a study of cytomegalovirus exposure and HLA in healthy donors. A multiplex PCR was run with 60 Vbeta primers and 13 Jbeta primers. TCRdb's copy holds only in-frame clones and misses some; the assay was immunoSEQ multiplex PCR. The table records about 120,000 clones, 75% to 80% of them present only once. Material for sequencing was PBMCs. The receptors shown here come from a woman aged 40 to 50 in good health and CMV-seropositive.

In its sample, this clone was seen a few times. The gene calls are TRBV7-9 and TRBJ1-1; a possible D gene is TRBD1 (5 bases). The CDR3 is 13 amino acids. The V and J ends lost 3 bases and 4 bases respectively, with 9 bases between them. CDR1 SEHNR and CDR2 FQNEAQ come from the germline V gene (reference sequence). The CDR3 here is CASSFLQATEAFF. DNA of the CDR3: TGTGCCAGCAGCTTCCTACAGGCCACTGAAGCTTTCTTT. Supplemented by reference TRBV7-9 and TRBJ1-1, the full variable domain reads DTGVSQNPRHKITKRGQNVTFRCDPISEHNRLYWYRQTLGQGPEFLTYFQNEAQLEKSRLLSDRFSAERPKGSFSTLEIQRTEQGDSAMYLCASSFLQATEAFFGQGTRLTVV.

This chain connects TRBV11-2 to TRBJ2-2; D call uncertain. The CDR3 extends over 15 amino acids. V was trimmed by 4 bases and J by 6 bases, leaving 15 bases between them. Germline-derived CDR1 and CDR2 are SGHAT and FQNNGV. CDR3 DNA: TGTGCCAGCAGCTCTCCACGACAACGTCCCGGGGAGCTGTTTTTT. Amino acid sequence: CASSSPRQRPGELFF.

The chain uses TRBV5-5 and TRBJ1-2, with D possibly matching TRBD1 (5 bases). V was shortened by 4 bases and J by 4 bases, with 14 bases between the two germline ends. CDR1 SGHKS and CDR2 YYEKEE come from the germline V gene (reference sequence). The CDR3 consists of 14 residues. The CDR3 nucleotides are TGTGCCAGCAGCCTAGGACAACCGACCTATGGCTACACCTTC. Protein: CASSLGQPTYGYTF.

The CDR3 sequence is CAISATGQETQYF. CDR3 DNA: TGTGCCATCAGTGCAACAGGTCAAGAGACCCAGTACTTC. This chain connects TRBV10-3 to TRBJ2-5; TRBD1 might be the D (5 bases). This CDR3 spans 13 amino acids. V lost 4 bases and J lost 2, with 8 bases in between. Germline V CDR1 and CDR2: ENHRY, SYGVKD.

The rearrangement links TRBV7-9 to TRBJ1-5, with 7 bases aligning to TRBD1. The CDR3 totals 13 residues. Looked up from germline, CDR1 is SEHNR and CDR2 is FQNEAQ (reference sequence). V trimming: 5 bases; J trimming: 7 bases; junction bases outside the gene matches: 5. In nucleotides, the CDR3 is TGTGCCAGCAGCCCCCAGGGGGTCCAGCCCCAGCATTTT. It encodes CASSPQGVQPQHF.

The rearrangement links TRBV2 to TRBJ2-3, with 9 nucleotides matching TRBD1. The junction had 11 bases not matched to a gene; V was cut back by 8 bases and J by 5 bases. This CDR3 has 15 residues. Germline CDR1 and CDR2: SNHLY and FYNNEI. Here the CDR3 DNA reads TGTGCCAGCGACGGGACAGGGAGGAAGGTAGATACGCAGTATTTT. It codes for CASDGTGRKVDTQYF.

This clone has only a few counts. J is TRBJ1-5 and V is TRBV6-1; a possible D gene is TRBD1 (6 bases). The CDR3 loop spans 13 amino acids. Germline CDR1 and CDR2: MNHNS and SASEGT. Trimming removed 6 bases from V and 7 bases from J, with 13 bases in between. CDR3 coding DNA: TGTGCCAGCAGCCCGGACAGTCGCCAGCCCCAGCATTTT. Its protein is CASSPDSRQPQHF.

This clone was counted a few times. The chain employs TRBV10-3 and TRBJ2-2, with 10 bases that match TRBD1. Germline V gives CDR1 ENHRY, CDR2 SYGVKD. J was trimmed by 8 bases and V by 8 bases; bases with no gene match: 11. This CDR3 spans 15 amino acids. The CDR3 nucleotides are TGTGCCATCCCATACTCCGACAGGGGGCAGGGGGAGCTGTTTTTT. Residues: CAIPYSDRGQGELFF.

This clone was seen at least ten times. The chain has TRBV19 and TRBJ2-1; 8 bases line up with TRBD2. Per germline, CDR1 LNHDA and CDR2 SQIVND (reference sequence). The CDR3 contains 15 residues. Trimming removed 7 bases from V and 0 bases from J; junction bases left unmatched: 5. CDR3 nucleotide sequence: TGTGCCAGTAAACGGGCGGGGGGCTCCTACAATGAGCAGTTCTTC. This gives the protein CASKRAGGSYNEQFF.

V gene TRBV5-1 combines with J gene TRBJ1-4, with 7 bases identical to TRBD1. Germline assignment: CDR1 SGHRS and CDR2 YFSETQ. The CDR3 totals 14 residues. The trim removed 4 bases at V and 8 bases at J, leaving 8 bases unmatched. CDR3 nucleotides: TGCGCCAGCAGCGGAGGCCTACAGGGGGAAAAACTGTTTTTT. It specifies CASSGGLQGEKLFF.

The chain combines TRBV6-1 with TRBJ2-7; 14 nucleotides agree with TRBD2. The CDR3 extends over 14 amino acids. V was clipped by 8 bases and J by 3 bases; unmatched bases: 3. The germline gives CDR1 MNHNS, CDR2 SASEGT. The CDR3 sequence is CASLGTSGGYEQYF. The CDR3 DNA reads as TGTGCCAGCTTAGGGACTAGCGGGGGCTACGAGCAGTACTTC.

The chain is built from TRBV10-2 and TRBJ1-2, with no clear D. Trimming left V 6 bases short and J 7 bases short, with 18 bases between. The germline V gene encodes CDR1 WSHSY and CDR2 SAAADI. This CDR3 region has 14 residues. The CDR3 nucleotides are TGCGCCAGCAGCGAAGAGGGCCCCCCGCTTGGCTACACCTTC. Its protein is CASSEEGPPLGYTF.

V usage is TRBV4-1 and J usage is TRBJ2-5; 7 bases are shared with TRBD1. This CDR3 contains 14 residues. Germline V gene lookup returns CDR1 MGHRA and CDR2 YSYEKL. With 2 bases clipped from V and 4 bases from J, the junction kept 4 bases outside the gene matches. The CDR3: CASSQTGVSETQYF. CDR3 in DNA: TGCGCCAGCAGCCAAACAGGGGTTTCAGAGACCCAGTACTTC.

The chain combines TRBV25-1 with TRBJ1-6; 9 nucleotides align to TRBD1. CDR3 length equals 15 residues. Germline V gene sequence: CDR1 MGHDK, CDR2 SYGVNS. After removal of 6 bases from V and 6 bases from J, the junction contained 6 bases not matched to a gene. The CDR3 nucleotides are TGTGCCAGCAGCGCAAAGACAGGGGGTAATTCACCCCTCCACTTT. Residues: CASSAKTGGNSPLHF.

This chain links TRBV6-5 with TRBJ2-7; 10 bases agree with TRBD2. Trimming cost V 6 bases and J 7 bases; bases outside gene matches: 12. This CDR3 comprises 15 residues. Germline V gives CDR1 MNHEY, CDR2 SVGAGI. Here the CDR3 reads CASSLLASGSREQYF. CDR3 nucleotide sequence: TGTGCCAGCAGCCTCCTTGCTAGCGGGAGCAGGGAGCAGTACTTC.

This sequence joins TRBV6-1 and TRBJ2-2; the match to TRBD1 covers 8 bases. After removal of 0 bases from V and 4 bases from J, the junction contained 4 bases not matched to a gene. The CDR3 has 16 amino acids. Germline CDR1 is MNHNS and CDR2 is SASEGT. CDR3 loop: CASSEATGVFTGELFF. CDR3 bases: TGTGCCAGCAGTGAAGCGACAGGGGTTTTCACCGGGGAGCTGTTTTTT.

The genes are TRBV6-1 and TRBJ1-2; D call uncertain. Trimming cost V 6 bases and J 2 bases, with 13 bases left between them. The CDR3 has 14 residues. Germline V gene lookup returns CDR1 MNHNS and CDR2 SASEGT. CDR3 sequence: CASRREAPNYGYTF. The CDR3 DNA reads as TGTGCCAGCAGGCGGGAGGCCCCGAACTATGGCTACACCTTC.

In regard to this clone: Other nucleotide sequences in the sample specify the same CDR3. The rearrangement links TRBV6-5 to TRBJ1-3, with D maybe TRBD1 (5 bases). The V and J ends lost 3 bases and 0 bases respectively, with 6 bases between them. Germline lookup yields CDR1 MNHEY and CDR2 SVGAGI. This CDR3 contains 14 residues. The CDR3 DNA follows: TGTGCCAGCAGTTATAGGGGCTCTGGAAACACCATATATTTT. Translating it yields CASSYRGSGNTIYF.

The chain uses TRBV30 and TRBJ1-2; 8 positions agree with TRBD1. CDR1 and CDR2 (germline): GTSNPN, SVGIG (reference sequence). The CDR3 is 17 residues long. The V segment lost 2 bases and the J segment 0 bases; nucleotides outside the gene matches: 11. CDR3 sequence: CAWSSTTGAPSNYGYTF. CDR3 nucleotides: TGTGCCTGGAGTTCAACGACAGGGGCACCCTCTAACTATGGCTACACCTTC.

V gene TRBV5-1 combines with J gene TRBJ2-5; 8 bases fit TRBD2. From germline, CDR1 is SGHRS and CDR2 YFSETQ. With V trimmed by 4 bases and J by 1 base, 9 bases remained unmatched. CDR3 length: 16 amino acids. The CDR3 bases are TGCGCCAGCAGCCCCCAGGGTCGGGGGGGCCAAGAGACCCAGTACTTC. Encoded protein: CASSPQGRGGQETQYF.

The V call is TRBV9, the J call TRBJ2-5, with 8 bases aligning to TRBD1. The end of the DNA aligns better with TRBJ2-7, so the J call may be wrong. There are 14 residues in the CDR3. Germline loops: CDR1 SGDLS, CDR2 YYNGEE. The CDR3 here is CASSVGGRGREQYF. CDR3 DNA: TGTGCCAGCAGCGTAGGAGGCAGGGGGCGCGAGCAGTACTTC.

This clone has a handful of counts. The gene calls are TRBV28 and TRBJ2-1; 12 bases are a match to TRBD2. Trimming at V came to 5 bases and at J to 9 bases, leaving 8 bases not matched to a gene. The CDR3 consists of 15 residues. Germline CDR1 reads MDHEN; CDR2 reads SYDVKM. CDR3 sequence: CASSLAGGPLSEQFF. The CDR3 DNA is TGTGCCAGCAGTCTAGCGGGGGGGCCTCTCAGTGAGCAGTTCTTC. Supplemented by reference TRBV28 and TRBJ2-1, the full variable domain reads DVKVTQSSRYLVKRTGEKVFLECVQDMDHENMFWYRQDPGLGLRLIYFSYDVKMKEKGDIPEGYSVSREKKERFSLILESASTNQTSMYLCASSLAGGPLSEQFFGPGTRLTVL.

This chain connects TRBV5-1 to TRBJ1-5, with 7 bases aligning to TRBD1. Looked up from germline, CDR1 is SGHRS and CDR2 is YFSETQ. V shed 5 bases and J 6 bases; nucleotides not matched to a gene: 11. The CDR3 length is 15 residues. The CDR3 DNA reads as TGCGCCAGCAGGCCAGACCCGACAGGGAGTCAGCCCCAGCATTTT. This encodes CASRPDPTGSQPQHF. Together with reference TRBV5-1 and TRBJ1-5, the CDR3 gives the full variable domain: KAGVTQTPRYLIKTRGQQVTLSCSPISGHRSVSWYQQTPGQGLQFLFEYFSETQRNKGNFPGRFSGRQFSNSRSEMNVSTLELGDSALYLCASRPDPTGSQPQHFGDGTRLSIL.

The chain has TRBV6-5 and TRBJ1-2; 8 bases map to TRBD1. The CDR3 length is 15 residues. Germline CDR1 is MNHEY and CDR2 is SVGAGI. V was clipped by 0 bases and J by 4 bases; unmatched bases: 4. The CDR3 DNA reads as TGTGCCAGCAGTTACTCACTACAGGGGGGCTATGGCTACACCTTC. Amino acid sequence: CASSYSLQGGYGYTF.